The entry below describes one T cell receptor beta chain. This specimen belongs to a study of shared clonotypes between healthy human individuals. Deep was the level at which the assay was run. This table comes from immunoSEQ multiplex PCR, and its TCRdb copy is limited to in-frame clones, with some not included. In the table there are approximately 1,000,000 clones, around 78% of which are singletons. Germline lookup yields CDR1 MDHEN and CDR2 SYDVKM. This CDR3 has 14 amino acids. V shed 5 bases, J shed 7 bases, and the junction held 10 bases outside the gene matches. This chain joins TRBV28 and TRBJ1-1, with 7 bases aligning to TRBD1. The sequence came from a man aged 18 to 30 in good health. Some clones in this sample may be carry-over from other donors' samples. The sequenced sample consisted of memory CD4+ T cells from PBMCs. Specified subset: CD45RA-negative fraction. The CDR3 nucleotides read TGTGCCAGCAGTGGGGACCCGGGACAGATTGAAGCTTTCTTT. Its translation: CASSGDPGQIEAFF.